The 10 T cell receptor beta chains presented below share a single source sample, sequenced in a study of CD8+ T cells in alopecia areata. Indicated treatment: oral pan-JAK inhibitor, 5-10 mg twice daily. RNA was isolated and reverse transcribed to cDNA, the sequencing template. Using immunoSEQ multiplex PCR, the repertoire was profiled, and TCRdb retains in-frame clones only, with some absent. The sample consists of 190,000 or so clones, roughly 64% of them appearing once. The source was CD8+ T cells sorted from blood, collected at week 24, from a patient treated with tofacitinib. The receptor set was obtained from a human donor with alopecia areata.

This sequence joins TRBV20-1 and TRBJ1-1; D remains unclear. Germline values: CDR1 DFQATT, CDR2 SNEGSKA (reference sequence). Trimming took 5 bases from V and 3 from J, leaving 7 bases between them. The CDR3 runs to 11 residues. CDR3 bases: TGCAGTGCTGCGGACTACACTGAAGCTTTCTTT. It specifies CSAADYTEAFF.

The J gene is TRBJ2-3, the V gene TRBV2; 8 bases agree with TRBD1. This CDR3 is built from 17 residues. V lost 6 bases and J lost 6; bases outside the gene matches: 17. The germline CDR1 and CDR2 sequences are SNHLY and FYNNEI. The CDR3 here is CASRHSSGQDESDTQYF. DNA of the CDR3: TGTGCCAGCAGGCACAGTTCGGGACAGGATGAGTCGGATACGCAGTATTTT.

The genes are TRBV9 and TRBJ1-2, with D possibly being TRBD1 (5 bases). From germline, CDR1 is SGDLS and CDR2 YYNGEE. The V gene lost 7 bases and the J gene lost 4 bases, with 5 bases spanning the gap. This CDR3 contains 10 residues. The CDR3 region is CASQGYGYTF. The CDR3 bases are TGTGCCAGCCAGGGCTATGGCTACACCTTC.

The gene calls are TRBV11-2 and TRBJ1-2; D is unresolved. The germline CDR1 and CDR2 sequences are SGHAT and FQNNGV. This CDR3 spans 13 amino acids. V shed 2 bases and J shed 5 bases, with 9 bases lying between them. The CDR3 DNA follows: TGTGCCAGCAGCTTAAGCCAGGATTATGGCTACACCTTC. This gives the protein CASSLSQDYGYTF.

This clone was seen only a few times. The chain uses TRBV10-3 and TRBJ2-3, with D perhaps assigned TRBD1 or TRBD2 (6 bases each). The V and J ends lost 3 bases and 6 bases respectively, with 19 bases between them. This CDR3 comprises 16 residues. CDR1 and CDR2 (germline): ENHRY, SYGVKD. CDR3 region: CAISDIGGHDYDTQYF. The CDR3 coding sequence is TGTGCCATCAGTGATATCGGGGGACACGACTACGATACGCAGTATTTT.

This clone came up a few times. V is TRBV12-5 and J is TRBJ1-2, with D tentatively TRBD1 (5 bases). Germline V gene data show CDR1 as LGHNT and CDR2 as FRNRAP. The length of the CDR3 is 13 residues. V shed 0 bases and J shed 6 bases, with 8 bases lying between them. CDR3 DNA sequence: TGTGCTAGTGGTTTGGTAGCGGGGGATGGCTACACCTTC. The encoded protein is CASGLVAGDGYTF. Full variable domain (missing parts from reference TRBV12-5 and TRBJ1-2): DARVTQTPRHKVTEMGQEVTMRCQPILGHNTVFWYRQTMMQGLELLAYFRNRAPLDDSGMPKDRFSAEMPDATLATLKIQPSEPRDSAVYFCASGLVAGDGYTFGSGTRLTVV.

The CDR3 loop is CASSQDDGTAPTTDTQYF. CDR3 DNA sequence: TGCGCCAGCAGCCAAGATGACGGGACAGCTCCTACCACAGATACGCAGTATTTT. The chain employs TRBV4-1 and TRBJ2-3, with 7 bases that match TRBD1. This CDR3 region has 18 residues. The V segment lost 0 bases and the J segment 2 bases; nucleotides outside the gene matches: 11. Germline-derived CDR1 and CDR2 are MGHRA and YSYEKL.

Only a few counts were recorded for this clone. The chain is built from TRBV6-5 and TRBJ2-2; D uncertain. V was pared by 4 bases and J by 4 bases, with 7 bases between. Germline values: CDR1 MNHEY, CDR2 SVGAGI. The length of the CDR3 is 13 residues. The CDR3 is CASSLVGTGELFF. The DNA for the CDR3 is TGTGCCAGCAGTTTGGTGGGCACCGGGGAGCTGTTTTTT.

This chain links TRBV4-1 with TRBJ1-2; TRBD1 is a possible D gene (6 bases). V lost 0 bases to trimming and J lost 8 bases, with 19 bases between them. The germline CDR1 and CDR2 sequences are MGHRA and YSYEKL. This CDR3 has 16 amino acids. The CDR3, as DNA: TGCGCCAGCAGCCAAGATTGGGGCAGGGGTATGGAAGGCTACACCTTC. Protein sequence: CASSQDWGRGMEGYTF.

The J gene is TRBJ2-2, the V gene TRBV6-5; D is undetermined. V gave up 4 bases and J gave up 5 bases, with 11 bases separating them. Germline V gives CDR1 MNHEY, CDR2 SVGAGI. CDR3 size: 14 residues. Written as DNA, the CDR3 is TGTGCCAGCAGTTTCACTTCTAGTACCGGGGAGCTGTTTTTT. It yields the protein CASSFTSSTGELFF.